Sequencing of this T cell receptor (beta chain) was carried out in a study of blood T cell repertoires in COVID-19 (dated by TCRdb to 2018 to 2020). The study in broad terms: Samples covering the acute and convalescent phases of COVID-19 were provided by collaborators in the United States, Italy and Spain. The repertoires were released in a freely available public database meant as a resource for research on the immune response to SARS-CoV-2. The material from the prospective study consisted of cDNA or gDNA derived from T cells, B-cell-depleted T cells, or PBMCs. Deeply sampled blood TCRbeta repertoires from subjects exposed to, actively infected with, or recovered from COVID-19 were included in the dataset. Nearly every sample came with metadata listing a de-identified subject ID, COVID-19 status, age in years and sex. HLA class I and class II types, where available, came from metadata supplied by the sample provider rather than from assay-based typing. Samples came from the ongoing ImmuneRACE study (first 160 participants) plus 1,254 subjects from 6 global collaborators. Here is what the overall study found, with its caveats: The quantity of clinical and demographic metadata differed by source and by participant and was supplied without curation.

Collaborating institutions collected whole blood in K2EDTA tubes following their own protocols. For TCRbeta analysis, collaborators shipped samples in one of three forms: frozen whole blood, isolated PBMCs, or DNA extracted from either of those sample types. TCRbeta CDR3 regions were amplified from genomic DNA using the immunoSEQ Assay, a bias-controlled multiplex PCR. Under the source paper's analysis protocol: Nucleated cell counts per sample were estimated from amplification of reference gene primers within the assay. To quantify the absolute abundance of each unique TCRbeta CDR3 rearrangement, sequence reads were collapsed and filtered. For each sample, productive Simpson clonality was calculated as the square root of Simpson's diversity index across productive rearrangements. Held by TCRdb, this immuneACCESS table contains in-frame sequences only and omits some clones. Under half of the omission traces to an unresolved V gene where checked; the cause of the rest is unknown. V, J and clone size were drawn from that table, and D and trimming were deduced from the DNA. In this sample the table shows under 55,000 clones, under 90% of which occur a single time. The ten largest account for around 28% of the sample.

As to this clone: The antigen it binds to is not known. No base quality information exists; no much larger clone differs at one position.

The CDR3 runs 15 amino acids, cysteine and phenylalanine included. Only CDR3 DNA is held: 45 bases, read in frame from base 1. CDR1 and CDR2, looked up from the germline V gene (reference sequence), are LNHDA and SQIVND. For this chain, trimming is 9 bases at the V end and 8 bases at the J end, and the number of junction bases without a gene match is 13. The TCR was taken from a human donor in a cohort sampled during active COVID-19. The chain was built from TRBV19 and TRBJ1-6; TRBD1 aligns with 7 central bases. Sequencing used peripheral blood. CDR3 sequence: CASQRPGQIHSPLHF. The nucleotide sequence reads as follows: TGTGCCAGCCAACGTCCGGGACAGATACATTCACCCCTCCACTTT.